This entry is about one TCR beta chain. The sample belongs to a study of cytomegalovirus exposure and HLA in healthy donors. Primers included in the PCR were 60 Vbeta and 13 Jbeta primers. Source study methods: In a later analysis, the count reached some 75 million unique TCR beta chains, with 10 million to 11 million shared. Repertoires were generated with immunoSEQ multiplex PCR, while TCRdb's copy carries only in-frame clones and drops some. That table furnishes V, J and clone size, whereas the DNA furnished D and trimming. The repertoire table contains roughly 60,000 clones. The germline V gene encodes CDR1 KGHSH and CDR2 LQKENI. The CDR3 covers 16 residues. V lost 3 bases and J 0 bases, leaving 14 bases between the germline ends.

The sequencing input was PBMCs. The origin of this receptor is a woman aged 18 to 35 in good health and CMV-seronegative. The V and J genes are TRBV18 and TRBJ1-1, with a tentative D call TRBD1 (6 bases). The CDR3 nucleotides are TGTGCCAGCTCACCCGTTCAGGGGCCGGTGAACACTGAAGCTTTCTTT. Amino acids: CASSPVQGPVNTEAFF.